This TCR beta chain is from a study of cytomegalovirus exposure and HLA in healthy donors. Study background: Early released data comprised around 80 million unique TCRs from HLA-typed donors.

Researchers ran the PCR with 60 Vbeta and 13 Jbeta primers. Authors' processing steps: Later reanalysis found 80 million or so unique TCR beta chains, roughly 10 million of them shared. The assay was immunoSEQ multiplex PCR, and TCRdb's table has in-frame clones only and misses some. V, J and clone size are taken as reported in that table, and D and trimming were inferred from the DNA itself. The repertoire shows approximately 140,000 clones; the top ten hold around 1.6%. Study findings and constraints: Trimming of TCR beta V- and J-genes showed a link, identified in a later analysis, to a missense DCLRE1C variant. HLA restriction was apparent for most CMV-associated TCR beta chains in a later analysis.

Comment on this clone: Its antigen is not known.

This TCR was sampled from a woman between 45 and 65 years old in good health and CMV-seronegative. Input material: PBMCs.

CDR3 in amino acids: CATRFRDSHQPQHF. Written as DNA, the CDR3 is TGTGCCACCCGCTTCCGGGACAGTCATCAGCCCCAGCATTTT. The chain uses TRBV28 and TRBJ1-5; the match to TRBD1 covers 7 bases. The CDR3 has 14 residues. V trimming: 10 bases; J trimming: 5 bases; junction bases outside the gene matches: 11. The V gene's germline CDR1 is MDHEN and CDR2 SYDVKM.